Below, 27 T cell receptor beta chains from the same sample are listed, as sequenced in a study of T cell clones after liver transplantation. Profiling relied on immunoSEQ multiplex PCR, and the TCRdb table lists in-frame clones only, not all of them. The sample carries 20,000 to 25,000 clones, about 83% recorded once. The sample in question was CD8+ T cells from blood, obtained less than 70 months after liver transplant. The receptors come from a human patient who received a liver transplant. The graft donor may have given rise to some T cells.

The CDR3 sequence: CASSLWGRPYEQYF. The CDR3 DNA reads TGTGCCAGCAGTCTGTGGGGCCGGCCCTACGAGCAGTACTTC. J is TRBJ2-7 and V is TRBV27; possibly TRBD1 for D (5 bases). The CDR3 consists of 14 residues. V lost 5 bases to trimming and J lost 2 bases, with 13 bases between them. Germline assignment: CDR1 MNHEY and CDR2 SMNVEV (reference sequence).

The chain couples TRBV21-1 to TRBJ1-3. TRBV21-1 is a listed pseudogene. This CDR3 spans 16 amino acids. For the CDR3, the DNA is TGTGCCAGCAGCAAAGTAACCCTCCTTGGGGGAAACACCATATATTTT. Translating gives CASSKVTLLGGNTIYF.

Only one count was recorded for this clone. The chain carries TRBV2 and TRBJ2-1; 7 bases align to TRBD2. The germline CDR1 and CDR2 sequences are SNHLY and FYNNEI. This CDR3 is built from 12 residues. Germline trimming cut 9 bases from V and 4 bases from J; bases unmatched to any gene: 3. The CDR3 sequence is CASRDYYNEQFF. The DNA for the CDR3 is TGTGCCAGTCGGGACTATTACAATGAGCAGTTCTTC.

The rearrangement links TRBV5-6 to TRBJ1-1, with D unresolved. Trimming left V 0 bases short and J 2 bases short, with 11 bases between. Germline assignment: CDR1 SGHDT and CDR2 YYEEEE. There are 15 residues in the CDR3. CDR3 sequence: CASSLATDINTEAFF. Written as DNA, the CDR3 is TGTGCCAGCAGCTTGGCGACGGATATTAACACTGAAGCTTTCTTT.

This sequence joins TRBV5-4 and TRBJ1-1; tentatively, D is TRBD1 (6 bases). V was trimmed by 3 bases and J by 4 bases, leaving 13 bases between them. The germline V gene encodes CDR1 SGHNT and CDR2 YYREEE (reference sequence). The CDR3 has 14 amino acids. The CDR3 spells CASSSGGTRTEAFF. The CDR3 nucleotides read TGTGCCAGCAGCTCCGGGGGGACACGCACTGAAGCTTTCTTT.

By sample share, this clone is large. V and J are TRBV7-6 and TRBJ1-1; the D gene is possibly TRBD1 (6 bases). The CDR3 length is 15 residues. V dropped 1 base and J dropped 5 bases, with 14 bases sitting between them. Germline values: CDR1 SGHVS, CDR2 FNYEAQ. The CDR3 region is CASSLGGGRGTEAFF. CDR3 in DNA: TGTGCCAGCAGCTTAGGGGGGGGCAGGGGAACTGAAGCTTTCTTT.

This clone ranks as medium-sized. V and J are TRBV6-5 and TRBJ2-7, with D hard to call. Trimming shortened V by 6 bases and J by 3 bases, and 15 bases separated the two germline ends. Looked up from germline, CDR1 is MNHEY and CDR2 is SVGAGI. This CDR3 comprises 14 residues. CDR3 region: CASSVIGRIYEQYF. CDR3 DNA: TGTGCCAGCAGCGTGATCGGACGGATCTACGAGCAGTACTTC.

The chain couples TRBV28 to TRBJ1-1, with D tentatively TRBD1 (6 bases). V was clipped by 6 bases and J by 4 bases, with 15 bases between them. The CDR3 is 14 amino acids. CDR1 is MDHEN and CDR2 is SYDVKM in the germline V gene. CDR3 sequence: CASRATGPGTEAFF. In DNA form, the CDR3 reads TGTGCCAGCAGGGCGACAGGTCCGGGCACTGAAGCTTTCTTT.

The chain joins TRBV5-4 to TRBJ2-5, with D possibly TRBD2 on 5 matching bases. Germline CDR1 is SGHNT and CDR2 is YYREEE (reference sequence). V lost 2 bases and J 2 bases, leaving 10 bases between the germline ends. This CDR3 has 14 residues. The CDR3 DNA sequence: TGTGCCAGCAGCTTTCGAGGAGGACAAGAGACCCAGTACTTC. Amino acid sequence: CASSFRGGQETQYF.

The chain joins TRBV27 to TRBJ2-5; D is uncertain. The DNA end favors TRBJ2-7, so the J call may be wrong. The CDR3 length is 16 residues. Germline V lookup: CDR1 MNHEY, CDR2 SMNVEV (reference sequence). For the CDR3, the DNA is TGTGCCAGCAGTCCACAATCCGGGCTCTGGCCCTACGAGCAGTACTTC. Its translation: CASSPQSGLWPYEQYF.

Worth noting for this clone: A read error may produce the germline difference seen at one junction end. The chain carries TRBV5-6 and TRBJ1-1; no firm D call. CDR1 SGHDT and CDR2 YYEEEE come from the germline V gene. CDR3 length: 12 amino acids. As DNA, the CDR3 is TGTGCCAGCAGCTTGGCGGGGTCTGAGGCTTTCTTT. Translated, it gives CASSLAGSEAFF.

The chain carries TRBV10-2 and TRBJ2-1; D ambiguous. Germline CDR1 is WSHSY and CDR2 is SAAADI. This CDR3 region has 11 residues. With 4 bases removed from V and 6 bases from J, the gap between germline ends came to 4 bases. The CDR3 loop is CASSGANEQFF. Written as DNA, the CDR3 is TGCGCCAGCAGTGGGGCCAATGAGCAGTTCTTC.

The V and J genes are TRBV28 and TRBJ2-7; D tentatively reads TRBD1 or TRBD2 (5 bases each). Trimming shortened V by 3 bases and J by 6 bases, and 12 bases separated the two germline ends. CDR1 and CDR2 from the germline V gene are MDHEN and SYDVKM. The CDR3 loop spans 13 amino acids. CDR3 sequence reads: CASSFRGSGEQYF. The CDR3, as DNA: TGTGCCAGCAGTTTTCGGGGCTCGGGCGAGCAGTACTTC. Full variable domain (remainder filled in from reference TRBV28 and TRBJ2-7): DVKVTQSSRYLVKRTGEKVFLECVQDMDHENMFWYRQDPGLGLRLIYFSYDVKMKEKGDIPEGYSVSREKKERFSLILESASTNQTSMYLCASSFRGSGEQYFGPGTRLTVT.

The V call is TRBV7-6, the J call TRBJ2-7, with TRBD1 matching 7 bases. Germline loops: CDR1 SGHVS, CDR2 FNYEAQ. V shed 1 base, J shed 3 bases, and the junction held 6 bases outside the gene matches. The CDR3 is made up of 15 amino acids. CDR3: CASSLEGQRNYEQYF. Here the CDR3 DNA reads TGTGCCAGCAGCTTAGAGGGACAGAGGAACTACGAGCAGTACTTC.

This clone was seen only a few times. The CDR3 region is CASSPNYEQYF. The DNA of the CDR3 is TGTGCCAGCAGTCCGAACTACGAGCAGTACTTC. The chain uses TRBV28 and TRBJ2-7, with D unresolved. CDR3 length equals 11 residues. V was shortened by 5 bases and J by 3 bases, with 5 bases between the two germline ends. CDR1 is MDHEN, CDR2 SYDVKM, per germline.

The V call is TRBV4-2, the J call TRBJ2-1; D is unresolved. Trimming cost V 0 bases and J 5 bases, with 17 bases left between them. Germline loops: CDR1 LGHNA, CDR2 YNFKEQ. This CDR3 contains 17 residues. The CDR3 reads CASSQEVGWGIDNEQFF. The CDR3 bases are TGTGCCAGCAGCCAAGAGGTGGGGTGGGGAATTGACAATGAGCAGTTCTTC.

V is TRBV19 and J is TRBJ2-2, with D uncertain. The CDR3 runs to 13 residues. V was trimmed by 7 bases and J by 4 bases, leaving 10 bases between them. CDR1 is LNHDA, CDR2 SQIVND, per germline (reference sequence). DNA of the CDR3: TGTGCCAGTACTATGCCGGGCACCGGGGAGCTGTTTTTT. It specifies CASTMPGTGELFF.

The chain combines TRBV28 with TRBJ1-1; D not resolved. V lost 8 bases and J 1 base, leaving 5 bases between the germline ends. Looked up from germline, CDR1 is MDHEN and CDR2 is SYDVKM. This CDR3 spans 11 amino acids. DNA for the CDR3: TGTGCCAGCTTCGGGAACACTGAAGCTTTCTTT. It is translated as CASFGNTEAFF.

V gene TRBV2 combines with J gene TRBJ2-7, with 11 nucleotides matching TRBD1. Germline V gene lookup returns CDR1 SNHLY and CDR2 FYNNEI. Unmatched junction bases numbered 6, after V lost 5 bases and J lost 3 bases. The CDR3 has 15 amino acids. CDR3 DNA sequence: TGTGCCAGCAGTCCCAGGACAGGGGGCAACTACGAGCAGTACTTC. Amino acids: CASSPRTGGNYEQYF.

V is TRBV18 and J is TRBJ2-5; tentatively, D is TRBD2 (5 bases). The CDR3 length is 15 residues. Trimming removed 6 bases at V and 2 bases at J, with 16 bases between. Germline CDR1 KGHSH, CDR2 LQKENI. The CDR3 DNA reads as TGTGCCAGCTCTACGACCGAGGGTACTCAAGAGACCCAGTACTTC. This gives the protein CASSTTEGTQETQYF.

This clone showed up just a few times. V usage is TRBV9 and J usage is TRBJ1-3, with D uncertain. The CDR3 is 15 amino acids. V was cut by 2 bases and J by 4 bases, with 13 bases left in between. From germline, CDR1 is SGDLS and CDR2 YYNGEE. DNA for the CDR3: TGTGCCAGCAGCGTTGAGGGCACCGCCGGAAACACCATATATTTT. The encoded protein is CASSVEGTAGNTIYF.

There are a few counts of this clone. The chain links TRBV28 to TRBJ1-2; D gene uncertain. Per the germline V gene, CDR1 is MDHEN and CDR2 is SYDVKM. Trimming removed 1 base from V and 5 bases from J, with 11 bases in between. The CDR3 is 14 amino acids. The CDR3 sequence: CASSLSEGWYGYTF. The CDR3 DNA reads TGTGCCAGCAGTTTATCAGAGGGTTGGTATGGCTACACCTTC.

This chain uses TRBV11-2 with TRBJ1-4; 7 nucleotides line up with TRBD1. Germline V gene sequence: CDR1 SGHAT, CDR2 FQNNGV. The trim removed 5 bases at V and 4 bases at J, leaving 7 bases unmatched. This CDR3 region has 15 residues. The DNA of the CDR3 is TGTGCCAGCAGCATGGGACAGTCCCATAATGAAAAACTGTTTTTT. Protein: CASSMGQSHNEKLFF.

This chain uses TRBV7-9 with TRBJ2-3, with 9 bases that match TRBD1. This CDR3 comprises 14 residues. In germline, CDR1 is SEHNR, CDR2 FQNEAQ (reference sequence). With 5 bases clipped from V and 6 bases from J, the junction kept 6 bases outside the gene matches. The CDR3 sequence is CASSTGQGTDTQYF. CDR3 nucleotide sequence: TGTGCCAGCAGCACGGGACAGGGAACGGATACGCAGTATTTT.

This sequence joins TRBV5-4 and TRBJ2-2; TRBD2 aligns across 10 bases. The length of the CDR3 is 16 residues. V lost 1 base and J lost 4; bases outside the gene matches: 4. Germline values: CDR1 SGHNT, CDR2 YYREEE (reference sequence). The CDR3: CASSLYSGGITGELFF. The CDR3 DNA reads TGTGCCAGCAGCTTGTATAGCGGGGGGATCACCGGGGAGCTGTTTTTT. Complete variable domain (other parts from reference TRBV5-4 and TRBJ2-2): ETGVTQSPTHLIKTRGQQVTLRCSSQSGHNTVSWYQQALGQGPQFIFQYYREEENGRGNFPPRFSGLQFPNYSSELNVNALELDDSALYLCASSLYSGGITGELFFGEGSRLTVL.

Concerning this clone itself: A junction end diverges from the germline sequence, so it may reflect a read error. The chain combines TRBV11-2 with TRBJ1-3; 7 bases map to TRBD1. Per the germline V gene, CDR1 is SGHAT and CDR2 is FQNNGV. The CDR3 is 12 residues long. The CDR3 sequence is CASSPAEVKGAF. Here the CDR3 DNA reads TGTGCCAGCAGCCCCGCGGAGGTGAAGGGGGCTTTT.

The chain uses TRBV4-2 and TRBJ1-2; a weak D match, TRBD1 (6 bases). This CDR3 contains 19 residues. From germline, CDR1 is LGHNA and CDR2 YNFKEQ. Trimming took off 2 bases at V and 6 bases at J, with 28 bases between the two ends. Written as DNA, the CDR3 is TGTGCCAGCAGCCAATTGGGTCCAACAGGGAAATCCCCCGGGGATGGCTACACCTTC. Translation gives CASSQLGPTGKSPGDGYTF.